This entry concerns a single TCR beta chain. This clone was recorded a few times. No antigen is known for it. Base qualities are not provided; no much larger clone lies one nucleotide away. A single peripheral blood draw of approximately 120 mL on average was collected from each donor into heparinised tubes. A BD FACSAria II and a panel including CD45RO, CCR7, CD25, CD127, CD95 and CD27 were used to sort naive, central memory, regulatory and stem cell-like memory CD4+ T cells. A purity above 95% was achieved for all sorted populations. PBMCs were separated immediately by Lymphoprep density gradient centrifugation and were stained directly, without being cultured. Samples were stained and sorted in pairs, with one healthy donor and one patient per experiment, so that batch effects were minimized. This entry belongs to a study of beta chain features in type 1 diabetes (dated by TCRdb to the late 2010s). The study in broad terms: Mean age, gender distribution, total cell number and subset yield did not differ between patients and healthy donors. Across all samples, approximately 98,000,000 sorted cells were examined, and cell number per subset correlated strongly with RNA yield. The study compared the TCRB repertoires of sorted circulating CD4+ T cell subsets in recently diagnosed type 1 diabetes patients with those in matched healthy donors. Whereas all 30 or so donors provided naive and central memory subsets, regulatory and stem cell-like memory subsets were isolated from just 8 patients and roughly eight healthy donors. What the research found in general, with its limitations: Shorter templates might be favored by PCR, yet because patient and control samples were amplified and corrected together, any such skew would affect both groups equally. In all four CD4+ subsets, TCRB CDR3 length was moderately but significantly shorter in type 1 diabetes patients. Because cDNA was sequenced instead of genomic DNA, activated cells with high expression could be over-represented, although the groups did not differ in activation or CD3 levels. Naive, central memory and regulatory TCRB repertoires appeared to be more alike among patients than among healthy donors. At VDJ recombination sites, type 1 diabetes patients had fewer insertions and more deleted nucleotides, which implies abnormalities in thymic rearrangement. Only small numbers of individuals were included in the HLA sub-analyses, which left unresolved whether HLA type had any influence on TCRB rearrangement.

V is trimmed back by 3 bases and J by 6 bases, and the junction contains 4 bases that no gene match accounts for. The germline V gene sets CDR1 to SGHTA and CDR2 to FQGNSA. Spanning cysteine to phenylalanine, the CDR3 consists of 14 amino acids. Solely the CDR3 DNA is kept, with 42 bases framed from the first base. All of the isolated RNA was reverse transcribed with the High Capacity cDNA Reverse Transcription Kit, so expressed TCRB transcripts were sequenced. Deep immunoSEQ sequencing was performed on naive, central memory and regulatory T cell samples, with an average of around 3.5 million total reads per sample. Sorted cells were lysed in RLT buffer and RNA was extracted with DNase-treated RNeasy Micro or Mini kits, depending on cell number. Each cell subset was processed separately to prevent cross-contamination, with patient and healthy donor samples processed together. Using the immunoSEQ multiplex PCR, TCRB sequences were amplified from cDNA into 87-bp fragments spanning the CDR3 region. Amplicons were sequenced on the Illumina HiSeq platform. Per the original workflow: PCR bias was corrected computationally using synthetic template baselines, and reads within Hamming distance 2 were collapsed, with unmergeable singletons discarded. Reads were aligned against IMGT so that V, D and J genes, CDR3 length and insertions or deletions at six rearrangement sites could be assigned. Within each subset, clonotype counts were normalized to sorted cell number, and only after that were true diversity and Gini coefficients computed with the tcR R package. The overlap coefficient, calculated on TCRB nucleotide sequences, was used to measure repertoire sharing. TCRdb took this table from immuneACCESS and kept in-frame rearrangements with V and J called. Such tables lack part of the clones; where checked against another copy, unresolved V genes explain under half of the gap, and the rest is unexplained. V, J and clone size are taken as reported in that table, and D and trimming were inferred from the DNA itself. Counted in this sample were about 240,000 clones; around a quarter of them appeared once. Approximately 4% of the sample rests with the top ten.

The sequence came from a man aged 30 to 45 in good health. Rearrangement joined TRBV7-2 to TRBJ1-5, and TRBD1 matches 8 of the central bases. The sample comprised central memory CD4+ T cells from blood. The CDR3 corresponds to CASSLQGASQPQHF. The DNA sequence is TGTGCCAGCAGCTTGCAGGGGGCAAGTCAGCCCCAGCATTTT.